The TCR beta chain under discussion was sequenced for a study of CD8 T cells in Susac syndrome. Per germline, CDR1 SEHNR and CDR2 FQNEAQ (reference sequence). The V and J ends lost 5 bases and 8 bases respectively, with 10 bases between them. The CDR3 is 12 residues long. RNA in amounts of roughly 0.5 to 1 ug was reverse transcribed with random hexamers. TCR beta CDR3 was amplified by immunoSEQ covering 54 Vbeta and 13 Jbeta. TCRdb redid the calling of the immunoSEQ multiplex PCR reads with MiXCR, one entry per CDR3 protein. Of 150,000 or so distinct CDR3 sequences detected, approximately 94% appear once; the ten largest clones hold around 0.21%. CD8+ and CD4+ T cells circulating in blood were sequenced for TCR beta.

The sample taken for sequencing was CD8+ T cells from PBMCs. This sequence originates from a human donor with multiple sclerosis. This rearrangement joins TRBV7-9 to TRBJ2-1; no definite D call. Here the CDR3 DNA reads TGTGCCAGCAGCCAACTCATCCATGAGCAGTTCTTC. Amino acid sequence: CASSQLIHEQFF.